The present entry profiles one TCR beta chain with its context. Antigen unknown. The data were obtained in a study of cytomegalovirus exposure and HLA in healthy donors. At the level of the study: Around 79 million unique TCRs, all from HLA-typed donors, were included in an early release of the data. Regarding the study as a whole: The presence/absence work took it that sequencing depth was about the same across donors. Researchers had no immune exposure information except CMV serostatus available.

Trimming removed 1 base from V and 5 bases from J, with 6 bases in between. The CDR3 contains 13 residues. Looked up from germline, CDR1 is LNHDA and CDR2 is SQIVND (reference sequence). 60 Vbeta and 13 Jbeta primers were used in PCR. Assay used: immunoSEQ multiplex PCR; TCRdb lists only in-frame clones, some missing. The table has tens of thousands of clones, over 55% seen once. Input material: PBMCs. This TCR was sampled from a man in his 60s in good health and CMV-seropositive. V gene TRBV19 combines with J gene TRBJ1-5; possibly TRBD1 for D (5 bases). CDR3 region: CASSIGRDQPQHF. The CDR3 region has the DNA TGTGCCAGTAGTATAGGCAGGGATCAGCCCCAGCATTTT.